The 27 T cell receptor beta chains below all came from one sample that was sequenced in a study of cytomegalovirus exposure and HLA in healthy donors. It was with 60 Vbeta and 13 Jbeta primers that the PCR ran. Data came from immunoSEQ multiplex PCR; TCRdb stores just in-frame clones and leaves some out. The sample shows some 200,000 clones, about 85% of them seen only once. Sequenced: PBMCs. The receptor set was obtained from a man aged 50 to 59 in good health and CMV-seronegative.

This sequence joins TRBV2 and TRBJ2-4, with a possible D match to TRBD2 (6 bases). CDR3 length: 11 residues. The V gene's germline CDR1 is SNHLY and CDR2 FYNNEI. The ends were cut back, 8 bases at V and 8 bases at J, with 10 bases in the middle. The CDR3 region is CASGGWDIQYF. The CDR3 DNA reads as TGTGCCAGCGGGGGGTGGGACATTCAGTACTTC.

The chain has TRBV19 and TRBJ1-4; TRBD1 agrees at 11 bases. V shed 7 bases, J shed 2 bases, and the junction held 6 bases outside the gene matches. In germline, CDR1 is LNHDA, CDR2 SQIVND (reference sequence). The CDR3 is 16 amino acids. CDR3 in amino acids: CASTPRDRGTNEKLFF. The CDR3 region has the DNA TGTGCCAGTACCCCACGGGACAGGGGGACTAATGAAAAACTGTTTTTT.

The chain has TRBV7-2 and TRBJ2-5; D gene ambiguous. In germline, CDR1 is SGHTA, CDR2 FQGNSA. CDR3 length: 13 residues. The germline V and J ends were trimmed by 4 bases and 1 base, with 7 bases remaining between them. CDR3 sequence reads: CASSSSSQETQYF. CDR3 in DNA: TGTGCCAGCAGCTCTTCTAGCCAAGAGACCCAGTACTTC.

The chain uses TRBV12-5 and TRBJ1-3, with 7 bases that match TRBD1. The CDR3 length is 14 residues. Germline V CDR1 and CDR2: LGHNT, FRNRAP. Trimming at V came to 5 bases and at J to 6 bases, leaving 7 bases not matched to a gene. The CDR3 protein is CASGLGTDLNTIYF. The CDR3 DNA reads TGTGCTAGTGGTCTAGGGACAGACCTAAACACCATATATTTT.

J is TRBJ2-7 and V is TRBV6-1; 11 bases map to TRBD1. The CDR3 covers 19 residues. J gave up 2 bases and V 1 base, and 13 bases lay outside the gene matches. The germline CDR1 and CDR2 sequences are MNHNS and SASEGT. The CDR3 DNA sequence: TGTGCCAGCAGTGAAGTTTTCGGGACAGGGGGTTACCCACCCTACGAGCAGTACTTC. This gives the protein CASSEVFGTGGYPPYEQYF.

This chain uses TRBV19 with TRBJ2-1; D might be TRBD2 (5 bases). The CDR3 is 15 amino acids. Germline V gene data show CDR1 as LNHDA and CDR2 as SQIVND (reference sequence). V was trimmed by 3 bases and J by 2 bases, leaving 11 bases between them. The CDR3 protein is CASSMEAGPYNEQFF. The CDR3, as DNA: TGTGCCAGTAGTATGGAGGCAGGACCCTACAATGAGCAGTTCTTC. The full variable domain, its missing parts supplied by reference TRBV19 and TRBJ2-1, is DGGITQSPKYLFRKEGQNVTLSCEQNLNHDAMYWYRQDPGQGLRLIYYSQIVNDFQKGDIAEGYSVSREKKESFPLTVTSAQKNPTAFYLCASSMEAGPYNEQFFGPGTRLTVL.

The genes are TRBV10-1 and TRBJ2-7, with no clear D. This CDR3 is 14 amino acids long. Germline CDR1 WNHNN, CDR2 SYGVQD (reference sequence). V lost 2 bases, J lost 3 bases, and 11 bases lay in between. The CDR3, as DNA: TGCGCCAGCAGTGAGAGATATCGGAGCTACGAGCAGTACTTC. Translated: CASSERYRSYEQYF.

To note about this clone: Compared with germline, one end of the junction differs, possibly owing to a read error. Other DNA sequences within the sample encode an identical CDR3. The rearrangement uses TRBV6-5 and TRBJ2-2, with TRBD1 matching 7 bases. The CDR3 runs 14 residues. Germline V gene data show CDR1 as MNHEY and CDR2 as SVGAGI. CDR3 amino acids: CASSPQGNTGELFF. In DNA, the CDR3 is TGTGCCAGCAGCCCACAGGGGAACACTGGGGAGCTGTTTTTT.

The genes are TRBV13 and TRBJ1-4; a possible D gene is TRBD1 (6 bases). The CDR3 extends over 15 amino acids. V lost 5 bases to trimming and J lost 4 bases, with 14 bases between them. Germline V gene lookup returns CDR1 PRHDT and CDR2 FYEKMQ (reference sequence). The CDR3 reads CASSPGGANNEKLFF. The CDR3 DNA follows: TGTGCCAGCAGCCCGGGGGGGGCGAATAATGAAAAACTGTTTTTT.

This clone has just a few counts. The chain combines TRBV5-1 with TRBJ1-1; weak D call: TRBD1 (5 bases). The CDR3 loop spans 15 amino acids. Germline values: CDR1 SGHRS, CDR2 YFSETQ. V shed 0 bases and J shed 4 bases, with 13 bases lying between them. The CDR3 region is CASSLEWGVGTEAFF. The CDR3, as DNA: TGCGCCAGCAGCTTGGAATGGGGGGTAGGCACTGAAGCTTTCTTT.

The J gene is TRBJ1-5, the V gene TRBV9, with D perhaps matching TRBD1 (5 bases). CDR1 and CDR2 (germline): SGDLS, YYNGEE. Trimming stripped 0 bases from V and 5 bases from J, with 9 bases between. This CDR3 is built from 14 residues. The CDR3 DNA follows: TGTGCCAGCAGCGTAGGGTTACAGGATCAGCCCCAGCATTTT. It encodes CASSVGLQDQPQHF. Full variable domain (outside the CDR3, taken from reference TRBV9 and TRBJ1-5): DSGVTQTPKHLITATGQRVTLRCSPRSGDLSVYWYQQSLDQGLQFLIQYYNGEERAKGNILERFSAQQFPDLHSELNLSSLELGDSALYFCASSVGLQDQPQHFGDGTRLSIL.

The chain employs TRBV9 and TRBJ2-3; TRBD2 aligns across 8 bases. The CDR3 extends over 15 amino acids. Germline CDR1 and CDR2: SGDLS and YYNGEE. The junction had 6 bases not matched to a gene; V was cut back by 4 bases and J by 2 bases. The CDR3 region has the DNA TGTGCCAGCAGCTCCACAGCGGGGGTCACAGATACGCAGTATTTT. Translating gives CASSSTAGVTDTQYF.

V gene TRBV7-9 combines with J gene TRBJ1-1; possibly TRBD1 for D (5 bases). Trimming removed 8 bases from V and 0 bases from J, with 13 bases in between. Germline CDR1 and CDR2: SEHNR and FQNEAQ (reference sequence). The CDR3 is 14 residues long. The CDR3 protein is CASWGGSMNTEAFF. The CDR3 coding sequence is TGTGCCAGCTGGGGGGGTAGCATGAACACTGAAGCTTTCTTT.

J is TRBJ1-1 and V is TRBV6-5; weak D call: TRBD1 (5 bases). CDR1 MNHEY and CDR2 SVGAGI come from the germline V gene. The V end lost 4 bases, the J end lost 5 bases, and 11 bases lay between the germline ends. The CDR3 contains 13 residues. Here the CDR3 reads CASSFYRSTEAFF. CDR3 DNA sequence: TGTGCCAGCAGTTTCTACAGGTCGACTGAAGCTTTCTTT.

The CDR3 loop is CAGGGGEPYEQYF. CDR3 nucleotides: TGTGCCGGGGGAGGGGGTGAACCCTACGAGCAGTACTTC. The rearrangement links TRBV11-2 to TRBJ2-7; a weak D match, TRBD2 (7 bases). Germline loops: CDR1 SGHAT, CDR2 FQNNGV. V shed 11 bases and J shed 2 bases, with 16 bases lying between them. This CDR3 spans 13 amino acids.

This clone was seen just once. This chain connects TRBV7-2 to TRBJ1-6; 7 positions agree with TRBD1. The V gene end was trimmed by 3 bases and the J gene end by 7 bases; junction bases not matched to a gene: 6. Germline assignment: CDR1 SGHTA and CDR2 FQGNSA. CDR3 length: 15 residues. The CDR3 sequence is CASSLLGGQNSPLHF. CDR3 sequence (DNA): TGTGCCAGCAGCTTGTTGGGGGGACAGAATTCACCCCTCCACTTT.

The chain employs TRBV6-5 and TRBJ2-6; maybe TRBD1 (6 bases). The V and J ends lost 2 bases and 5 bases respectively, with 7 bases between them. The V gene's germline CDR1 is MNHEY and CDR2 SVGAGI. There are 14 residues in the CDR3. CDR3 residues: CASSYTGWANVLTF. The CDR3 bases are TGTGCCAGCAGTTACACAGGGTGGGCCAACGTCCTGACTTTC.

The chain combines TRBV9 with TRBJ1-5; a possible D gene is TRBD1 (5 bases). Looked up from germline, CDR1 is SGDLS and CDR2 is YYNGEE. V lost 7 bases to trimming and J lost 4 bases, with 9 bases between them. CDR3 size: 12 residues. This CDR3 is CASGPGNQPQHF. Here the CDR3 DNA reads TGTGCCAGCGGCCCAGGGAATCAGCCCCAGCATTTT.

There are a few counts of this clone. Other DNA variants within this sample encode the same CDR3. The rearrangement joins TRBV19 to TRBJ2-7; 10 bases agree with TRBD1. The V gene's germline CDR1 is LNHDA and CDR2 SQIVND (reference sequence). The J segment lost 3 bases and the V segment lost 5 bases, leaving 1 base of the junction unmatched. This CDR3 is built from 13 residues. CDR3 loop: CASSRDRGYEQYF. CDR3 in DNA: TGTGCCAGTAGTCGGGACAGGGGCTACGAGCAGTACTTC. Using reference TRBV19 and TRBJ2-7 for the parts outside the CDR3, the full variable domain is DGGITQSPKYLFRKEGQNVTLSCEQNLNHDAMYWYRQDPGQGLRLIYYSQIVNDFQKGDIAEGYSVSREKKESFPLTVTSAQKNPTAFYLCASSRDRGYEQYFGPGTRLTVT.

This clone was seen only a few times. The chain links TRBV10-2 to TRBJ2-1; 8 bases fit TRBD1. Germline values: CDR1 WSHSY, CDR2 SAAADI. This CDR3 region has 16 residues. Trimming took 5 bases from V and 5 from J; bases not matched to a gene: 11. This CDR3 is CASSLSRQGSHNEQFF. The CDR3 DNA reads as TGCGCCAGCAGTTTGAGTCGACAGGGGTCCCACAATGAGCAGTTCTTC.

This sequence joins TRBV19 and TRBJ2-1, with 11 bases fitting TRBD2. With V trimmed by 2 bases and J by 0 bases, 9 bases remained unmatched. Germline CDR1 and CDR2: LNHDA and SQIVND (reference sequence). CDR3 length equals 19 residues. CDR3 in amino acids: CASSIIAGGLESSYNEQFF. For the CDR3, the DNA is TGTGCCAGTAGTATAATAGCGGGGGGGCTTGAGAGCTCCTACAATGAGCAGTTCTTC.

This chain links TRBV5-1 with TRBJ1-1; D perhaps matches TRBD1 (6 bases). From germline, CDR1 is SGHRS and CDR2 YFSETQ. The germline V and J ends were trimmed by 5 bases and 11 bases, with 13 bases remaining between them. The CDR3 is made up of 11 amino acids. The CDR3 region is CASRTGQRAFF. CDR3 sequence (DNA): TGCGCCAGCAGAACAGGGCAGCGGGCTTTCTTT.

The chain recombines TRBV7-7 with TRBJ2-5; D is perhaps TRBD1 (5 bases). The CDR3 contains 13 residues. V was pared by 7 bases and J by 5 bases, with 14 bases between. In germline, CDR1 is SSHAT, CDR2 FNYEAQ (reference sequence). CDR3 residues: CASTAGFKETQYF. The CDR3 DNA is TGTGCCAGCACAGCAGGGTTTAAGGAGACCCAGTACTTC.

This chain connects TRBV4-3 to TRBJ1-1; D not certain. This CDR3 spans 13 amino acids. V was trimmed by 3 bases and J by 4 bases, leaving 9 bases between them. Germline V gives CDR1 LGHNA, CDR2 YSLEER. The CDR3: CASSHDTLTEAFF. The CDR3 DNA is TGCGCCAGCAGCCATGACACTCTCACTGAAGCTTTCTTT.

The rearrangement joins TRBV27 to TRBJ1-1; 8 bases line up with TRBD1. The CDR3 is made up of 14 amino acids. Trimming cost V 5 bases and J 5 bases; bases outside gene matches: 7. Germline CDR1 MNHEY, CDR2 SMNVEV (reference sequence). CDR3 sequence reads: CASSIDRGRTEAFF. The CDR3 DNA follows: TGTGCCAGCAGTATTGACAGGGGCAGGACTGAAGCTTTCTTT.

The genes are TRBV2 and TRBJ1-3; D not resolved. Germline CDR1 SNHLY, CDR2 FYNNEI. Trimming removed 8 bases at V and 4 bases at J, with 12 bases between. The CDR3 totals 13 residues. DNA for the CDR3: TGTGCCAGCGAACCGGGTCAAGGAAACACCATATATTTT. This sequence encodes CASEPGQGNTIYF.

This clone occurred a few times. The V call is TRBV27, the J call TRBJ2-5, with 8 bases fitting TRBD1. CDR3 length equals 15 residues. The V segment lost 3 bases and the J segment 7 bases; nucleotides outside the gene matches: 10. CDR1 is MNHEY, CDR2 SMNVEV, per germline (reference sequence). In DNA, the CDR3 is TGTGCCAGCAGTTTGGACAGGGCTGCCGTAGGGACCCAGTACTTC. It encodes CASSLDRAAVGTQYF.